This T cell receptor beta chain derives from a study of blood T cell repertoires in COVID-19. Study context: Specimens from acute and convalescent COVID-19 originated in the United States, Italy and Spain. Sources were T cells, B-cell-depleted T cells, or PBMCs; the material itself was cDNA or gDNA.

The trim removed 4 bases at V and 4 bases at J, leaving 7 bases unmatched. The germline V gene has CDR1 ENHRY and CDR2 SYGVKD. This CDR3 contains 15 residues. Per the original methods: Amplification with reference gene primers provided the estimates of nucleated cell counts. Assay used: immunoSEQ multiplex PCR; TCRdb lists only in-frame clones, some missing. The V and J calls and clone size were taken over from that table, and D and trimming were inferred from the DNA. The data hold around 64,000 clones, with approximately 91% observed a single time. This clonotype was sampled from a human donor in a cohort sampled during active COVID-19. The V gene is TRBV10-3, the J gene TRBJ2-3, with 8 bases aligning to TRBD2. Specimen: peripheral blood. As DNA, the CDR3 is TGTGCCATCAGTGTTAAGCGGGAGCGGTCAGATACGCAGTATTTT. Translated, it gives CAISVKRERSDTQYF.